This TCR beta chain was profiled in a study of human T cells and chemical hapten exposure. Time point described: healthy volunteer bleed at 6 weeks. Total RNA came from unfractionated whole blood. This clonotype was seen a few times. Study processing details: TCR counts had a median of around 94,000 per sample and spanned roughly 20,000 to 750,000. TCRdb called the RACE reads again in MiXCR, with one record for every CDR3 protein. The V and J calls follow TCRdb's processing rather than the paper's. The sample records around 45,000 distinct CDR3 sequences, around 4% being singletons. The receptor was isolated from a human donor in good health. Some clones in this sample may be carry-over from other donors' samples. The sequenced sample consisted of whole blood.

CDR3 sequence reads: CASSLGLSYNEQFF. Written as DNA, the CDR3 is TGTGCCAGCAGTCTTGGACTTTCCTACAATGAGCAGTTCTTC. The chain couples TRBV28 to TRBJ2-1; tentative D call: TRBD2 (5 bases). The CDR3 runs 14 residues. Trimming took 5 bases from V and 1 from J, leaving 9 bases between them. Germline loops: CDR1 MDHEN, CDR2 SYDVKM. Together with reference TRBV28 and TRBJ2-1, the CDR3 gives the full variable domain: DVKVTQSSRYLVKRTGEKVFLECVQDMDHENMFWYRQDPGLGLRLIYFSYDVKMKEKGDIPEGYSVSREKKERFSLILESASTNQTSMYLCASSLGLSYNEQFFGPGTRLTVL.